This TCR beta chain is from a study of beta chain features in type 1 diabetes. Findings and limits, study-wide: Across all four CD4+ subsets, people with type 1 diabetes showed modestly shorter TCRB CDR3s. The naive, central memory and Treg TCRB repertoires of patients appeared to be more similar to one another than those of healthy donors. VDJ junctions from patients with type 1 diabetes contained fewer insertions and more deletions.

Note on this clone: Antigen unknown.

Each sorted fraction was over 95% pure. Investigators reverse transcribed all isolated RNA, so they sequenced expressed TCRB transcripts. Only in-frame clones appear in the TCRdb table, and some are missing; sequencing was by immunoSEQ multiplex PCR. Of 250,000 to 300,000 clones listed, around 24% were seen once; the top ten hold 0.012%. Sequenced sample: naive CD4+ T cells from blood. This sequence was found in a woman aged 30 to 39 with type 1 diabetes.

DNA of the CDR3: TGTGCCAGCAGTTATTACCCGAGAGGCAATCAGCCCCAGCATTTT. Its protein product is CASSYYPRGNQPQHF. J is TRBJ1-5 and V is TRBV6-5; D gene ambiguous. The CDR3 runs 15 residues. CDR1 is MNHEY and CDR2 is SVGAGI in the germline V gene. The ends were cut back, 3 bases at V and 2 bases at J, with 11 bases in the middle.